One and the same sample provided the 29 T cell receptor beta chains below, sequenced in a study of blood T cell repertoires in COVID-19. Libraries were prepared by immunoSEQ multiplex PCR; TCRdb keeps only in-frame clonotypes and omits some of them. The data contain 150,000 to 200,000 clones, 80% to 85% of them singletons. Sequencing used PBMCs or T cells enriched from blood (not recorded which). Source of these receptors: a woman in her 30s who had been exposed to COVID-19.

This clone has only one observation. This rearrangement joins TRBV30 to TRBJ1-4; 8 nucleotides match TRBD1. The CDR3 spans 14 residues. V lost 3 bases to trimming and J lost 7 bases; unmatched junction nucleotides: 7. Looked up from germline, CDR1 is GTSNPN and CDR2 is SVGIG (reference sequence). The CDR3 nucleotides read TGTGCCTGGAGCGATCAGGGGGCTGGTGAAAAACTGTTTTTT. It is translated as CAWSDQGAGEKLFF.

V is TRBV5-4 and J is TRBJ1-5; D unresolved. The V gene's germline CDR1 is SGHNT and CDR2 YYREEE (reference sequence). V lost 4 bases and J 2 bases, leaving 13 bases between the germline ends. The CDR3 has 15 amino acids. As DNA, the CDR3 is TGTGCCAGCAGCGTCGGACCCGGGGGCAATCAGCCCCAGCATTTT. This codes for CASSVGPGGNQPQHF.

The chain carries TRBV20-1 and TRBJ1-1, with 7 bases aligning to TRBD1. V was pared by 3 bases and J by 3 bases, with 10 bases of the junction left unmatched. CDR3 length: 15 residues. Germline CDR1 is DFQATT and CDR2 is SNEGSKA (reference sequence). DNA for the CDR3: TGCAGTGCTAGTACGGCCGGGACAGTTGACACTGAAGCTTTCTTT. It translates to CSASTAGTVDTEAFF.

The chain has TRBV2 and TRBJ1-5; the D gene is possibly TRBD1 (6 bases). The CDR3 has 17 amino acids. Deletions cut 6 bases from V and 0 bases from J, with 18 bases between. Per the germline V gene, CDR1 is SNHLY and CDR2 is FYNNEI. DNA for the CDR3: TGTGCCAGCAGACGAGACAGGAGGATTTCTAGCAATCAGCCCCAGCATTTT. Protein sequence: CASRRDRRISSNQPQHF.

CDR3 nucleotide sequence: TGTGCCAGCAGTTTCACCATTACAGGGGAGCAGTTCTTC. The encoded protein is CASSFTITGEQFF. The chain is built from TRBV12-3 or TRBV12-4 and TRBJ2-1, with a tentative D call TRBD1 (6 bases). The CDR3 spans 13 residues. V dropped 3 bases and J dropped 10 bases, with 13 bases sitting between them.

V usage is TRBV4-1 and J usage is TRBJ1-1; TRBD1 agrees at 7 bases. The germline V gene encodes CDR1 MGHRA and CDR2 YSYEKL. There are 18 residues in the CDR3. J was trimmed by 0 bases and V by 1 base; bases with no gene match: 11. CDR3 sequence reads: CASSQGQGSWVLNTEAFF. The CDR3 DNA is TGCGCCAGCAGCCAAGGACAGGGTAGTTGGGTTCTGAACACTGAAGCTTTCTTT.

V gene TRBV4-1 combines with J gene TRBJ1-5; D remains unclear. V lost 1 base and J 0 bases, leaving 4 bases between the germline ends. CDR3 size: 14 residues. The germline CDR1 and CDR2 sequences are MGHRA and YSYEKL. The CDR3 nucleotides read TGCGCCAGCAGCCAAGCTAGTAGCAATCAGCCCCAGCATTTT. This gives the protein CASSQASSNQPQHF.

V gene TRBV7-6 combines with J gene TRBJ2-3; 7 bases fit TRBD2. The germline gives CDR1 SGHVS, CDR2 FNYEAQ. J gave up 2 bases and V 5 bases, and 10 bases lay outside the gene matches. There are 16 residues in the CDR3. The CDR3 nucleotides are TGTGCCAGCAGCGGAGTGGGGAGGGAGAACACAGATACGCAGTATTTT. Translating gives CASSGVGRENTDTQYF.

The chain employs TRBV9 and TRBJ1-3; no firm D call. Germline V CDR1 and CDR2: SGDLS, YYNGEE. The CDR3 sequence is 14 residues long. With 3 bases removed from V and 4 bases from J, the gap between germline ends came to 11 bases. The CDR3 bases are TGTGCCAGCAGCGCAGGATTTGCAGGAAACACCATATATTTT. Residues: CASSAGFAGNTIYF. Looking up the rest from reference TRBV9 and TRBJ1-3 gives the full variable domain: DSGVTQTPKHLITATGQRVTLRCSPRSGDLSVYWYQQSLDQGLQFLIQYYNGEERAKGNILERFSAQQFPDLHSELNLSSLELGDSALYFCASSAGFAGNTIYFGEGSWLTVV.

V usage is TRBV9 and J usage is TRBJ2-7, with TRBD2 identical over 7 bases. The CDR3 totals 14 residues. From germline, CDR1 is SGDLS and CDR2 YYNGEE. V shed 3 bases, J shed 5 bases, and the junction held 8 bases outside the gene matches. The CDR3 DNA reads TGTGCCAGCAGCGGCCGGGGGGTCAGAGACGAGCAGTACTTC. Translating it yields CASSGRGVRDEQYF.

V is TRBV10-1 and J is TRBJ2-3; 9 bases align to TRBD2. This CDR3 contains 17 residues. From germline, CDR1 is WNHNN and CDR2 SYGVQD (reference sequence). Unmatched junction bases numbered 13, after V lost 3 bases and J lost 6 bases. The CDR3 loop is CASSDPPTSGLLDTQYF. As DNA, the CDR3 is TGCGCCAGCAGTGACCCCCCGACTAGCGGTCTATTGGATACGCAGTATTTT.

DNA of the CDR3: TGTGCCAGCAGTTACCGCACAGGGGCGGGAGAGACCCAGTACTTC. It specifies CASSYRTGAGETQYF. The chain couples TRBV6-5 to TRBJ2-5, with 7 bases that match TRBD1. Germline-derived CDR1 and CDR2 are MNHEY and SVGAGI. The CDR3 loop spans 15 amino acids. Germline trimming cut 2 bases from V and 4 bases from J; bases unmatched to any gene: 7.

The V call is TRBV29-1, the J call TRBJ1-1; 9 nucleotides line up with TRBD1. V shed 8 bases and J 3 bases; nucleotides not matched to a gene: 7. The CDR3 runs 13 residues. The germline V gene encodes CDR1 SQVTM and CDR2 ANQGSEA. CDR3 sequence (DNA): TGCAGCAGCCTGACAGGGGGTTACACTGAAGCTTTCTTT. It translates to CSSLTGGYTEAFF.

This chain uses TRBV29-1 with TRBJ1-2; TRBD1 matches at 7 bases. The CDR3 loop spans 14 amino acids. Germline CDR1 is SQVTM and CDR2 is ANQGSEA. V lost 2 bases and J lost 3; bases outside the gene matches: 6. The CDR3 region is CSVETGAGYYGYTF. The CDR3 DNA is TGCAGCGTTGAAACAGGGGCGGGCTACTATGGCTACACCTTC.

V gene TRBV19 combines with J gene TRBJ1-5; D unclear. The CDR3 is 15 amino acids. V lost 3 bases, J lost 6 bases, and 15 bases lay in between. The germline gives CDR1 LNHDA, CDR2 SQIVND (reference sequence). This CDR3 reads CASSIPSLEGQPQHF. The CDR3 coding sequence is TGTGCCAGTAGTATTCCGTCCCTAGAGGGTCAGCCCCAGCATTTT.

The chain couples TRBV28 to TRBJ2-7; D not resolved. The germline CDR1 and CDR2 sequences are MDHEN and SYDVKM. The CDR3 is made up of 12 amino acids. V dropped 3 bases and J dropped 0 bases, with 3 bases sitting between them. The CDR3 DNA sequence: TGTGCCAGCAGTTTTCTCTCCTACGAGCAGTACTTC. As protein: CASSFLSYEQYF.

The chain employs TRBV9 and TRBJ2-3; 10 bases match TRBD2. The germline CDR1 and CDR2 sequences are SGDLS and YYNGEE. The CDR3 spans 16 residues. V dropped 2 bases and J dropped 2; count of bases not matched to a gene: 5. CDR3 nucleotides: TGTGCCAGCAGCGTGGAAGCGGGGGGGCACACAGATACGCAGTATTTT. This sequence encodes CASSVEAGGHTDTQYF. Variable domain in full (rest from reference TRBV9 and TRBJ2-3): DSGVTQTPKHLITATGQRVTLRCSPRSGDLSVYWYQQSLDQGLQFLIQYYNGEERAKGNILERFSAQQFPDLHSELNLSSLELGDSALYFCASSVEAGGHTDTQYFGPGTRLTVL.

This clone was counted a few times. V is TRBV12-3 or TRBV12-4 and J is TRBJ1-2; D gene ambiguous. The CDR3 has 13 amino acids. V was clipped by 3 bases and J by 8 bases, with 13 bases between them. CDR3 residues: CASSFGSGFGYTF. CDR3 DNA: TGTGCCAGCAGTTTTGGGTCGGGGTTCGGCTACACCTTC.

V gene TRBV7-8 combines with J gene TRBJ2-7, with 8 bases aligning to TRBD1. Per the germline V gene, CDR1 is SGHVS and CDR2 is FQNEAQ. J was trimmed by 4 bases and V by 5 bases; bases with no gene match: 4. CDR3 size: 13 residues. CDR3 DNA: TGTGCCAGCAGCGGGGGACAGGCTTACGAGCAGTACTTC. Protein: CASSGGQAYEQYF.

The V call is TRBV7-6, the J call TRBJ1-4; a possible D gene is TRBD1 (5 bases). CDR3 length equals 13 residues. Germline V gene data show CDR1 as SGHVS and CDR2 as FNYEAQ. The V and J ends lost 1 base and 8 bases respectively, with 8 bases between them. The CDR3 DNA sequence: TGTGCCAGCAGCTTAGTGAACAGGGAAAAACTGTTTTTT. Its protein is CASSLVNREKLFF.

The CDR3 reads CASSPTRLYEQYF. As DNA, the CDR3 is TGTGCCAGCAGCCCGACACGGCTCTACGAGCAGTACTTC. This chain joins TRBV11-2 and TRBJ2-7, with unresolved D. The V gene lost 5 bases and the J gene lost 3 bases, with 11 bases spanning the gap. The CDR3 is 13 residues long. Germline CDR1 is SGHAT and CDR2 is FQNNGV.

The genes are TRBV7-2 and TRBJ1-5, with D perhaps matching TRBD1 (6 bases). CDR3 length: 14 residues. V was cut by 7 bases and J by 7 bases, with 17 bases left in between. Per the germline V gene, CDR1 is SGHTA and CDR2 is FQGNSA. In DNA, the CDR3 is TGTGCCAGCACCCTAGCGGGGGGGGCCCAGCCCCAGCATTTT. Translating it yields CASTLAGGAQPQHF.

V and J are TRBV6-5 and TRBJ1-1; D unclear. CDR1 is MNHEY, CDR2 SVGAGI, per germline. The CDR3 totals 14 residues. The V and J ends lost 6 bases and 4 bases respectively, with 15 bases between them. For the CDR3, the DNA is TGTGCCAGCAGCGACGGAGCTATTGGCACTGAAGCTTTCTTT. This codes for CASSDGAIGTEAFF.

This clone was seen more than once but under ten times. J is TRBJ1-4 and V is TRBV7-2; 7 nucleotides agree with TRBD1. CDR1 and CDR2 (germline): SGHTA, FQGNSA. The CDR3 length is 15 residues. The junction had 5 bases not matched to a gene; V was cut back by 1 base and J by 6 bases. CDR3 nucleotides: TGTGCCAGCAGCTTAGAAACAGGGGAACATGAAAAACTGTTTTTT. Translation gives CASSLETGEHEKLFF.

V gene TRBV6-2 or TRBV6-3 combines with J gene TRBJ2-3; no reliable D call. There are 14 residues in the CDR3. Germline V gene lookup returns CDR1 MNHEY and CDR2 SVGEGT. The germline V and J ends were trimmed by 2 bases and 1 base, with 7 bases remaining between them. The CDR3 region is CASSYPPGTDTQYF. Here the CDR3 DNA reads TGTGCCAGCAGTTACCCCCCAGGCACAGATACGCAGTATTTT.

The CDR3 region is CASSEQGRTEAFF. The CDR3 bases are TGCGCCAGCAGTGAGCAGGGTCGGACTGAAGCTTTCTTT. This rearrangement joins TRBV10-1 to TRBJ1-1; D is possibly TRBD1 (5 bases). V lost 2 bases to trimming and J lost 5 bases, with 9 bases between them. The CDR3 runs to 13 residues. Germline CDR1 reads WNHNN; CDR2 reads SYGVQD (reference sequence).

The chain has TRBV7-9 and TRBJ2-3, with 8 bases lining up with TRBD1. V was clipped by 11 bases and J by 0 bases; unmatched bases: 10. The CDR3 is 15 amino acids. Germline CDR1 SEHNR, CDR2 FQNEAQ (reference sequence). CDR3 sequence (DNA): TGTGCCGGGGCCCCGGGACAGGATAGCACAGATACGCAGTATTTT. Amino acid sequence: CAGAPGQDSTDTQYF.

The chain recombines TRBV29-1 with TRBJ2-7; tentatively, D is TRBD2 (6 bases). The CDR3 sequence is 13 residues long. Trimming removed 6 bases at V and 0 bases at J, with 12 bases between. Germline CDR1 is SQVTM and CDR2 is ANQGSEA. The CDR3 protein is CSVGAGFSYEQYF. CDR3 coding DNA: TGCAGCGTAGGGGCGGGATTCTCCTACGAGCAGTACTTC.

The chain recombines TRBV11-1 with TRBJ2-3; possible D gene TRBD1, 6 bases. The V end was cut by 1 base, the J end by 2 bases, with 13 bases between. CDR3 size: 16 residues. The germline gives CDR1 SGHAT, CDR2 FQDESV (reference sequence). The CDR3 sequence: CASSLGGRGDTDTQYF. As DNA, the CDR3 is TGTGCCAGCAGCTTAGGGGGGCGAGGGGACACAGATACGCAGTATTTT. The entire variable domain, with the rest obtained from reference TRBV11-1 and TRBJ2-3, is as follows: EAEVAQSPRYKITEKSQAVAFWCDPISGHATLYWYRQILGQGPELLVQFQDESVVDDSQLPKDRFSAERLKGVDSTLKIQPAELGDSAMYLCASSLGGRGDTDTQYFGPGTRLTVL.